These 6 T cell receptor beta chains originate from one sample sequenced in a study of beta chain features in type 1 diabetes. The sequenced template was cDNA made from the entire isolated RNA. Libraries were prepared by immunoSEQ multiplex PCR; TCRdb keeps only in-frame clonotypes and omits some of them. This sample has under 800,000 clones, with 15% to 17% found just once. What was sequenced was naive CD4+ T cells from blood. These receptors were collected from a man younger than 35 in good health.

The genes are TRBV9 and TRBJ2-1, with 9 bases that match TRBD2. The junction had 2 bases not matched to a gene; V was cut back by 0 bases and J by 10 bases. Per the germline V gene, CDR1 is SGDLS and CDR2 is YYNGEE. The CDR3 spans 13 residues. CDR3 protein: CASSVAGTSEQFF. CDR3 in DNA: TGTGCCAGCAGCGTAGCGGGGACTAGCGAGCAGTTCTTC. Complete variable domain (other parts from reference TRBV9 and TRBJ2-1): DSGVTQTPKHLITATGQRVTLRCSPRSGDLSVYWYQQSLDQGLQFLIQYYNGEERAKGNILERFSAQQFPDLHSELNLSSLELGDSALYFCASSVAGTSEQFFGPGTRLTVL.

The rearrangement joins TRBV21-1 to TRBJ2-5; TRBD2 is the table's D call and was not checked against the DNA. TRBV21-1 is a known pseudogene. The CDR3 is 15 residues long. The CDR3 nucleotides read TGTGCCAGCAGCAAAAACCGCGGGCGGCAAGAGACCCAGTACTTC. Translating gives CASSKNRGRQETQYF.

This clone has a handful of counts. The chain joins TRBV28 to TRBJ1-4; 7 bases are a match to TRBD1. The CDR3 contains 14 residues. The germline gives CDR1 MDHEN, CDR2 SYDVKM. Losses at the gene ends were 6 bases for V and 8 bases for J; bases not matched to a gene: 9. Here the CDR3 reads CASRSHRGGEKLFF. The CDR3 nucleotides are TGTGCCAGCAGAAGCCACAGGGGTGGCGAAAAACTGTTTTTT. Variable domain in full (rest from reference TRBV28 and TRBJ1-4): DVKVTQSSRYLVKRTGEKVFLECVQDMDHENMFWYRQDPGLGLRLIYFSYDVKMKEKGDIPEGYSVSREKKERFSLILESASTNQTSMYLCASRSHRGGEKLFFGSGTQLSVL.

V and J are TRBV18 and TRBJ2-1, with 7 bases aligning to TRBD2. Looked up from germline, CDR1 is KGHSH and CDR2 is LQKENI. The CDR3 runs 16 residues. V gave up 6 bases and J gave up 4 bases; unmatched junction bases: 12. CDR3 DNA sequence: TGTGCCAGCTCTCCCGACTCCTCGGGACTATACAATGAGCAGTTCTTC. Its translation is CASSPDSSGLYNEQFF.

The table lists this clone with a few counts. The V gene is TRBV29-1, the J gene TRBJ2-7; 9 nucleotides match TRBD1. V gave up 3 bases and J gave up 2 bases; unmatched junction bases: 5. The CDR3 is 14 amino acids. Germline V gene sequence: CDR1 SQVTM, CDR2 ANQGSEA. The CDR3, as DNA: TGCAGCGTTGAGGCCGGACAGGGGACCTACGAGCAGTACTTC. Protein: CSVEAGQGTYEQYF.

This chain links TRBV7-6 with TRBJ2-5, with a tentative D call TRBD2 (6 bases). The germline CDR1 and CDR2 sequences are SGHVS and FNYEAQ. The V end lost 0 bases, the J end lost 4 bases, and 15 bases lay between the germline ends. The CDR3 spans 16 residues. DNA for the CDR3: TGTGCCAGCAGCTTAGCGCATCGGGCCGGGGGAGAGACCCAGTACTTC. This gives the protein CASSLAHRAGGETQYF.